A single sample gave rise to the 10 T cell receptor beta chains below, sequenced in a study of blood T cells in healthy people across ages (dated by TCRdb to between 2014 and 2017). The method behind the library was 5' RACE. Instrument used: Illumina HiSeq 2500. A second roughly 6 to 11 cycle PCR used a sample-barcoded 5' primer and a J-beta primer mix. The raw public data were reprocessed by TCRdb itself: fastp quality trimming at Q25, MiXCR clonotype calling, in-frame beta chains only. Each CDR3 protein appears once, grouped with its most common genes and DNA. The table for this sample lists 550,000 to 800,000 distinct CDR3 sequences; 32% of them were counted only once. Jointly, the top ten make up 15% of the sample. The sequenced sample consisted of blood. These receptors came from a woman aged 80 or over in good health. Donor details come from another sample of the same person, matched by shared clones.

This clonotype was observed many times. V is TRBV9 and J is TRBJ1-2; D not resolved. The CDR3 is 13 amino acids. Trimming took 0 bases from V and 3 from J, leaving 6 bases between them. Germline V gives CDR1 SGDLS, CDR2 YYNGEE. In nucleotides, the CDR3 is TGTGCCAGCAGCGTAGCCTCGCACTATGGCTACACCTTC. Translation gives CASSVASHYGYTF.

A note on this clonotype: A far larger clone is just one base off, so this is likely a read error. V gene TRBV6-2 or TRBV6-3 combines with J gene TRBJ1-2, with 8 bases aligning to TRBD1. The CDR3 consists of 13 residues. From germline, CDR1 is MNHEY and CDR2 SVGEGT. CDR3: CVSRRTGNYGYTF. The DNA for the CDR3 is TGTGTCAGCAGGCGGACAGGGAACTATGGCTACACCTTC.

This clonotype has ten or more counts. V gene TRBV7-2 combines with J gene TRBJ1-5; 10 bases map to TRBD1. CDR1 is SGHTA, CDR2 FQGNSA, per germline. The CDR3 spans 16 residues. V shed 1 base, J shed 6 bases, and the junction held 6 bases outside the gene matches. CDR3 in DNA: TGTGCCAGCAGCTTAGAAGCGACAGGGGGCTTTCAGCCCCAGCATTTT. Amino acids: CASSLEATGGFQPQHF.

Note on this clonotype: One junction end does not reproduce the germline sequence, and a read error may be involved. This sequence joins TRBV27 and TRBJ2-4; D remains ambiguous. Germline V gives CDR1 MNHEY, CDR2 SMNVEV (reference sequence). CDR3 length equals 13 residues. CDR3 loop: CTSSLSIVDIQYF. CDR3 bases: TGTACCAGCAGTTTGTCCATCGTGGACATTCAGTACTTC.

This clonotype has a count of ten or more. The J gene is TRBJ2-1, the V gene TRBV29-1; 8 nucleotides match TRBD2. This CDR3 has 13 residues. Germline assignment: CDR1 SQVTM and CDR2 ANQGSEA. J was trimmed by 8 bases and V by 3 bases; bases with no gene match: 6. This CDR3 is CSVDERGWYEQFF. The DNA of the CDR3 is TGCAGCGTTGATGAGCGGGGGTGGTATGAGCAGTTCTTC.

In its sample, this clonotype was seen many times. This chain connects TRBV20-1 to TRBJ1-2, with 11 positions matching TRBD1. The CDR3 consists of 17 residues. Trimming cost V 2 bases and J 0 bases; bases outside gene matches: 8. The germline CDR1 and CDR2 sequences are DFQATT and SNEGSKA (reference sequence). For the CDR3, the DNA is TGCAGTGCTAGATTCCGGGACAGGGGGGAAGCTAACTATGGCTACACCTTC. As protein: CSARFRDRGEANYGYTF.

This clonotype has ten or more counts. The CDR3 nucleotides are TGCAGTGCTGAGGTTGGACTAGCGGGGGGAGGGCAGTTCTTC. This codes for CSAEVGLAGGGQFF. The chain recombines TRBV20-1 with TRBJ2-1; TRBD2 matches at 14 bases. Trimming took 5 bases from V and 12 from J; bases not matched to a gene: 9. Germline lookup yields CDR1 DFQATT and CDR2 SNEGSKA (reference sequence). The CDR3 length is 14 residues.

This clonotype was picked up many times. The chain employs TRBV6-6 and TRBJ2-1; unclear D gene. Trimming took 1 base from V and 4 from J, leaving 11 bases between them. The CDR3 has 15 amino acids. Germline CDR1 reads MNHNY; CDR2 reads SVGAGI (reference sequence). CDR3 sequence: CASSYLGVPYNEQFF. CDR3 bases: TGTGCCAGCAGTTACTTGGGTGTCCCTTACAATGAGCAGTTCTTC.

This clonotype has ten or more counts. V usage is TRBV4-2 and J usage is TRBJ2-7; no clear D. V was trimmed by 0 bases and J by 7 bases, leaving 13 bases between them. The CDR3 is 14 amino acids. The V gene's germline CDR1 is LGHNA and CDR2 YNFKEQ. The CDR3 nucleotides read TGTGCCAGCAGCCAAGATGCCGGCTTGGGTGAGCAGTACTTC. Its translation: CASSQDAGLGEQYF.

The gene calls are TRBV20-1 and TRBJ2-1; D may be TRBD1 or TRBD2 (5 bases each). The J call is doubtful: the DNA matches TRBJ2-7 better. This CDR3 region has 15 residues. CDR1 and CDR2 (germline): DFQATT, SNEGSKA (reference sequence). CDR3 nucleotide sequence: TGCAGTGCTACGCGAGGGGCGAGCTCCTACAATGAGCAGTACTTC. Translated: CSATRGASSYNEQYF.